This T cell receptor beta chain was retrieved from a study of CD4 T cells in relation to SARS-CoV-2 and coronaviruses. Study in general: ViraFEST: approximately eleven-day antigen culture of PBMCs, then TCR beta CDR3 sequencing. Median patient age was roughly 40 years, spanning 21 to 72 years. The HLA restriction of the shared crossreactive spike epitopes was mapped.

Naive or memory CD4+ cells were cultured 1:1 with T cell-depleted PBMCs plus CEF. For this clone: What it recognizes is unknown.

The CDR3 length is 13 residues. Unmatched junction bases numbered 4, after V lost 5 bases and J lost 4 bases. Germline lookup yields CDR1 MDHEN and CDR2 SYDVKM. Sequencing was performed with immunoSEQ multiplex PCR; in TCRdb, only in-frame clones are kept and a portion is missing. The top ten hold approximately 4.5% of the sample, which has roughly 41,000 clones, under 90% seen once. The TCR originated in an adult with COVID-19. Sample: naive CD4+ T cells from PBMCs, cultured in vitro. Described subset: naive CD4+ T cells isolated by negative enrichment. The V gene is TRBV28, the J gene TRBJ2-7; 8 bases line up with TRBD2. In DNA, the CDR3 is TGTGCCAGCAGTGGAGCGGGAGATTACGAGCAGTACTTC. This translates into CASSGAGDYEQYF.